Listed below are T cell receptor beta chains from one sample, sequenced in a study of T cell responses to AZD1222 COVID-19 vaccine. Sequencing used immunoSEQ multiplex PCR; TCRdb keeps in-frame clones, though not all of them. The table includes about 100,000 clones, about 87% detected once. The sample consisted of peripheral blood, taken on day 0 of AZD1222 vaccination. The receptors were sampled from an adult in good health. Each CDR3 is given with its conserved first and last residue. A D gene is named only where the DNA matches it firmly. Where a row states a size, it is once, few, many or the class of an expanded clone; other rows omit it.

CDR3nt	CDR3aa	j_gene	abundance	d_gene	v_gene
TGTGCCAGCAGCCAAGAAGGGACAGGGAAGGAAGATGAAAAACTGTTTTTT	CASSQEGTGKEDEKLFF	TRBJ1-4	.	TRBD1	TRBV3-1/TRBV3-2
TGTGCCAGTAGTATAGGGGGGAGGAGCTCCTACGAGCAGTACTTC	CASSIGGRSSYEQYF	TRBJ2-7	.	.	TRBV19
TGTGCCAGCAGAAAACTAACGGACAGGGGGTATGGCTACACCTTC	CASRKLTDRGYGYTF	TRBJ1-2	.	TRBD1	TRBV13
TGCGCCAGCAGCTTGGCTGGCAGGGATAGCAATCAGCCCCAGCATTTT	CASSLAGRDSNQPQHF	TRBJ1-5	.	.	TRBV5-1
TGTGCCAGCAGTTTATCTCCGGGAAATGAGCAGTTCTTC	CASSLSPGNEQFF	TRBJ2-1	.	.	TRBV12-3/TRBV12-4
TGTGCCAGCAGCTTAGGGGACAGGCGGAATGAAAAACTGTTTTTT	CASSLGDRRNEKLFF	TRBJ1-4	.	TRBD1	TRBV7-2
TGTGCCAGCAGCCGTTTCTGGGACAGGGGCTACGAGCAGTACTTC	CASSRFWDRGYEQYF	TRBJ2-7	.	TRBD1	TRBV7-9
TGTGCCAGCAGCCAACTGGACAGGGGGCGCCGCTATGGCTACACCTTC	CASSQLDRGRRYGYTF	TRBJ1-2	.	TRBD1	TRBV3-1/TRBV3-2
TGTGCCAGCAGCTTCGACAGGGGGCTAAATTCACCCCTCCACTTT	CASSFDRGLNSPLHF	TRBJ1-6	.	TRBD1	TRBV7-8
TGTGCCAGCAGTTCCGGAGTTAACTATGGCTACACCTTC	CASSSGVNYGYTF	TRBJ1-2	.	.	TRBV28
TGTGCCAGCAGTTTTGGACCTGGTGAAAAACTGTTTTTT	CASSFGPGEKLFF	TRBJ1-4	.	.	TRBV27
TGTGCCAGCAGCTTAGGGGGGAGAGTTGCAGATACGCAGTATTTT	CASSLGGRVADTQYF	TRBJ2-3	.	.	TRBV5-5
TGTGCCAGCAGACCCCTAGCGGGAGTGTACGAGCAGTACTTC	CASRPLAGVYEQYF	TRBJ2-7	.	TRBD2	TRBV27
TGTGCCAGCATACCGGGGCAGGGAACCACTGAAGCTTTCTTT	CASIPGQGTTEAFF	TRBJ1-1	.	.	TRBV2
TGTGCCAGCAGCTTAAATAGCGGGAGTTGGACCGGGGAGCTGTTTTTT	CASSLNSGSWTGELFF	TRBJ2-2	.	TRBD2	TRBV11-3
TGTGCCAGCAGTTTGGCCGGGACAGGGGTCTCCTACGAGCAGTACTTC	CASSLAGTGVSYEQYF	TRBJ2-7	.	TRBD1	TRBV28
TGTGCCAGCAGCTTGATAGGGGCGGCCACTGAAGCTTTCTTT	CASSLIGAATEAFF	TRBJ1-1	.	.	TRBV11-3
TGTGCCAGCAGCTTGGTAGGGGGCAGGGAGACCCAGTACTTC	CASSLVGGRETQYF	TRBJ2-5	.	TRBD1	TRBV5-5
TGTGCCAGCAGCTTGGGGGACAGAAATCAGCCCCAGCATTTT	CASSLGDRNQPQHF	TRBJ1-5	.	TRBD1	TRBV7-8
TGTGCCAGCAGCTTAGTCGGGACAGCTACTAACTATGGCTACACCTTC	CASSLVGTATNYGYTF	TRBJ1-2	.	TRBD1	TRBV7-2
TGTGCCATCAGTGATATTCTGGGGACAGAGAACACTGAAGCTTTCTTT	CAISDILGTENTEAFF	TRBJ1-1	.	TRBD1	TRBV10-3
TGTGCCAGCAGCTTAAGGGAGGGGACTATCGGTCCTGAGCAGTTCTTC	CASSLREGTIGPEQFF	TRBJ2-1	.	TRBD2	TRBV7-8
TGTGCCAGCAGCCCCCTCCTCGGAGAGCAGTTCTTC	CASSPLLGEQFF	TRBJ2-1	few	.	TRBV16
TGTGCCAGCTCCCCGCCGGCGTCAGATACGCAGTATTTT	CASSPPASDTQYF	TRBJ2-3	.	.	TRBV18
TGCGCCAGCAGCTTCCGGGACAGGGGGCGAGAGCAGTACTTC	CASSFRDRGREQYF	TRBJ2-7	.	TRBD1	TRBV5-1
TGTGCCAGCAGTGTAGCAGGGCTGGGCGGCTACACCTTC	CASSVAGLGGYTF	TRBJ1-2	.	.	TRBV25-1
TGTGCCAGCAGCTCCTCCAATGAGCAGTTCTTC	CASSSSNEQFF	TRBJ2-1	.	.	TRBV7-3
TGTGCCAGCAGCCCCTGGGACAGGGGCTACAACACTGAAGCTTTCTTT	CASSPWDRGYNTEAFF	TRBJ1-1	.	TRBD1	TRBV11-2
TGTGCCAGTGCAAGCGGGGCCTCCTACGAGCAGTACTTC	CASASGASYEQYF	TRBJ2-7	.	TRBD2	TRBV19
TGTGCCAGCAGTTTGACTAGAAGAGTTGAGCAGTTCTTC	CASSLTRRVEQFF	TRBJ2-1	.	.	TRBV28
TGTGCCAGCAGTCCACCCGGCGAGATGAACACTGAAGCTTTCTTT	CASSPPGEMNTEAFF	TRBJ1-1	few	.	TRBV6-2/TRBV6-3
TGTGCCACCAGCTCAGGAGGCCTAACCAGCTCCTACGAGCAGTACTTC	CATSSGGLTSSYEQYF	TRBJ2-7	.	.	TRBV15
TGCGCCAGCAGCCACCCCGGGAGGGGGCGAGGAAACACCATATATTTT	CASSHPGRGRGNTIYF	TRBJ1-3	once	TRBD1	TRBV4-1
TGTGCCACCGGACTAGCGGGAACTGATACGCAGTATTTT	CATGLAGTDTQYF	TRBJ2-3	.	TRBD2	TRBV27
TGTGCCAGCAGCCAGAGTCCTCCAGCGGGAGGGCCGACAGATACGCAGTATTTT	CASSQSPPAGGPTDTQYF	TRBJ2-3	.	TRBD2	TRBV4-2
TGTGCCAGCAGTCCTGGTAGTGGACATCAGCCCCAGCATTTT	CASSPGSGHQPQHF	TRBJ1-5	.	.	TRBV28
TGTGCCAGCTCACCACAGGGGGCGAGGCGAGAGACCCAGTACTTC	CASSPQGARRETQYF	TRBJ2-5	.	TRBD1	TRBV18
TGTGCCACCAGCAGAGATCAAGGGACAGGGGGCGGCTACACCTTC	CATSRDQGTGGGYTF	TRBJ1-2	once	TRBD1	TRBV15
TGCGCCAGCAGCCAAGATAAGTTTAGGGGGCTCGTGACTGAAGCTTTCTTT	CASSQDKFRGLVTEAFF	TRBJ1-1	.	TRBD1	TRBV4-3
TGTGCCAGCAGTCAAAGAGATCCAGGACGCCTCAATCAGCCCCAGCATTTT	CASSQRDPGRLNQPQHF	TRBJ1-5	.	.	TRBV6-6
TGTGCCAGCGCCCGGGGCCAGGGCACTGAAGCTTTCTTT	CASARGQGTEAFF	TRBJ1-1	.	.	TRBV18
TGTGCCAGCAGCGTGCAGAATCAGCCCCAGCATTTT	CASSVQNQPQHF	TRBJ1-5	once	.	TRBV5-6
TGTGCCAGCAGCCCCCCGGGGAGGTCTTCGGCCGGGGAGCTGTTTTTT	CASSPPGRSSAGELFF	TRBJ2-2	.	.	TRBV5-5
TGTGCCAGCAGCCTGGGCATTGGCACTGAAGCTTTCTTT	CASSLGIGTEAFF	TRBJ1-1	.	.	TRBV28
TGTGCCAGCAGACCCGGACAGGGGGCACATGGCTACACCTTC	CASRPGQGAHGYTF	TRBJ1-2	once	TRBD1	TRBV2
TGTGCCAGCAGCAAAGGGACGGGACTAGCGTACAATGAGCAGTTCTTC	CASSKGTGLAYNEQFF	TRBJ2-1	.	TRBD2	TRBV7-3
TGTGCCAGCAGCTTAGGAGCGGGAGGCACCTACGAGCAGTACTTC	CASSLGAGGTYEQYF	TRBJ2-7	.	TRBD2	TRBV7-3
TGTGCCAGCAGCTTCTCTTGGTCGAACACCGGGGAGCTGTTTTTT	CASSFSWSNTGELFF	TRBJ2-2	.	.	TRBV5-6
TGTGCCAGTTCTATGACAGGGCCTTATAGCAATCAGCCCCAGCATTTT	CASSMTGPYSNQPQHF	TRBJ1-5	.	TRBD1	TRBV27
TGTGCCAGCAGCCAAGAAGGCGAGACACGTTATGGCTACACCTTC	CASSQEGETRYGYTF	TRBJ1-2	.	.	TRBV4-2
TGTGCCAGCTCACCCAGCCCAAGTTGGACAGATTTTACTAACTATGGCTACACCTTC	CASSPSPSWTDFTNYGYTF	TRBJ1-2	.	.	TRBV18
TGTGCCAGCCTGTCGACGGGCGGCTACACCTTC	CASLSTGGYTF	TRBJ1-2	.	.	TRBV2
TGTGCCAGCACCTCAGGGACTAGAGTGTTATACGAGCAGTACTTC	CASTSGTRVLYEQYF	TRBJ2-7	.	TRBD2	TRBV6-5
TGTGCCAGCAGTGGAGGGGGCTCTGGAAACACCATATATTTT	CASSGGGSGNTIYF	TRBJ1-3	.	.	TRBV27
TGTGCCAGTAGCTCGGGACACCACACCGGGGAGCTGTTTTTT	CASSSGHHTGELFF	TRBJ2-2	once	.	TRBV19
TGTGCCAGTAGTATGGGGACAGGTGGGAACACTGAAGCTTTCTTT	CASSMGTGGNTEAFF	TRBJ1-1	once	TRBD1	TRBV19
TGTGCCAGCAGGGGGAGTTTTGGAGAGACCCAGTACTTC	CASRGSFGETQYF	TRBJ2-5	.	.	TRBV7-9